These 25 T cell receptor beta chains were sequenced from one sample in a study of blood T cell repertoires in COVID-19. TCRdb's copy holds only in-frame clones and misses some; the assay was immunoSEQ multiplex PCR. The sample contains around 250,000 clones, more than 85% of which appear only once. Sequencing input: PBMCs or T cells enriched from blood (not recorded which). Receptors were obtained from a woman aged 50 to 60 who had recovered from COVID-19.

The genes are TRBV5-1 and TRBJ1-3, with 7 positions matching TRBD1. This CDR3 spans 16 amino acids. V shed 0 bases, J shed 0 bases, and the junction held 3 bases outside the gene matches. Germline V gives CDR1 SGHRS, CDR2 YFSETQ. The chain's CDR3 is CASSLGGTASGNTIYF. CDR3 sequence (DNA): TGCGCCAGCAGCTTGGGGGGGACAGCCTCTGGAAACACCATATATTTT.

The chain joins TRBV7-9 to TRBJ2-7; 12 bases are shared with TRBD2. Germline-derived CDR1 and CDR2 are SEHNR and FQNEAQ (reference sequence). CDR3 size: 16 residues. Losses at the gene ends were 6 bases for V and 0 bases for J; bases not matched to a gene: 6. The CDR3: CASSRSSGRDSYEQYF. In DNA, the CDR3 is TGTGCCAGCAGTCGCTCTAGCGGGAGGGACTCCTACGAGCAGTACTTC.

V is TRBV2 and J is TRBJ1-3; D possibly corresponds to TRBD1 (5 bases). Germline V gene data show CDR1 as SNHLY and CDR2 as FYNNEI. Trimming shortened V by 6 bases and J by 0 bases, and 9 bases separated the two germline ends. This CDR3 is built from 14 residues. CDR3 nucleotides: TGTGCCAGCAGGCAAGGGGCCTCTGGAAACACCATATATTTT. Translated: CASRQGASGNTIYF.

The chain combines TRBV29-1 with TRBJ2-7; TRBD2 might be the D (5 bases). The length of the CDR3 is 13 residues. Germline V gene lookup returns CDR1 SQVTM and CDR2 ANQGSEA. The V end was cut by 3 bases, the J end by 3 bases, with 12 bases between. The CDR3 loop is CSVDDSAGYEQYF. In nucleotides, the CDR3 is TGCAGCGTTGACGATTCGGCGGGCTACGAGCAGTACTTC.

V usage is TRBV24-1 and J usage is TRBJ1-2; D unclear. This CDR3 contains 13 residues. V lost 0 bases, J lost 8 bases, and 9 bases lay in between. CDR1 is KGHDR, CDR2 SFDVKD, per germline. The CDR3 here is CATSDLEDWGYTF. CDR3 nucleotides: TGTGCCACCAGTGATTTGGAGGACTGGGGCTACACCTTC.

The chain has TRBV19 and TRBJ1-2, with TRBD1 matching over 10 bases. CDR3 size: 15 residues. Germline V gene data show CDR1 as LNHDA and CDR2 as SQIVND (reference sequence). The V segment lost 4 bases and the J segment 4 bases; nucleotides outside the gene matches: 6. The CDR3 DNA is TGTGCCAGTAGTAGGAGACAGGGGGCCTTCTATGGCTACACCTTC. It translates to CASSRRQGAFYGYTF.

V usage is TRBV29-1 and J usage is TRBJ2-1, with D unresolved. CDR3 length: 12 residues. CDR1 SQVTM and CDR2 ANQGSEA come from the germline V gene. V was shortened by 3 bases and J by 7 bases, with 10 bases between the two germline ends. DNA of the CDR3: TGCAGCGTTGATTGGAGCCGAAATGAGCAGTTCTTC. Amino acids: CSVDWSRNEQFF.

The V call is TRBV10-3, the J call TRBJ2-2, with TRBD2 matching over 9 bases. CDR3 length equals 16 residues. Germline loops: CDR1 ENHRY, CDR2 SYGVKD. The junction had 6 bases not matched to a gene; V was cut back by 7 bases and J by 0 bases. This CDR3 reads CAIKGTSSANTGELFF. The CDR3 nucleotides read TGTGCCATCAAGGGGACTAGCAGTGCGAACACCGGGGAGCTGTTTTTT.

The chain employs TRBV7-8 and TRBJ1-6; 7 bases fit TRBD1. The germline gives CDR1 SGHVS, CDR2 FQNEAQ. The CDR3 totals 14 residues. After removal of 6 bases from V and 7 bases from J, the junction contained 6 bases not matched to a gene. CDR3 region: CASRPGGGNSPLHF. DNA for the CDR3: TGTGCCAGCAGGCCAGGGGGTGGCAATTCACCCCTCCACTTT.

The chain's CDR3 is CASSSLSGADTQYF. CDR3 nucleotides: TGTGCCAGCAGCTCCTTGTCAGGGGCAGATACGCAGTATTTT. The V gene is TRBV7-8, the J gene TRBJ2-3; D possibly corresponds to TRBD1 (6 bases). This CDR3 has 14 residues. V lost 4 bases and J 4 bases, leaving 12 bases between the germline ends. Germline CDR1 reads SGHVS; CDR2 reads FQNEAQ. The entire variable domain, with the rest obtained from reference TRBV7-8 and TRBJ2-3, is as follows: GAGVSQSPRYKVAKRGQDVALRCDPISGHVSLFWYQQALGQGPEFLTYFQNEAQLDKSGLPSDRFFAERPEGSVSTLKIQRTQQEDSAVYLCASSSLSGADTQYFGPGTRLTVL.

The chain joins TRBV5-1 to TRBJ2-2; possibly TRBD1 for D (5 bases). The V end was cut by 3 bases, the J end by 5 bases, with 11 bases between. The CDR3 sequence is 14 residues long. Germline CDR1 SGHRS, CDR2 YFSETQ. The CDR3 region is CASSSARETGELFF. The CDR3 nucleotides are TGCGCCAGCAGCTCTGCCAGGGAAACCGGGGAGCTGTTTTTT.

This chain links TRBV27 with TRBJ2-5, with D possibly matching TRBD1 (7 bases). V gave up 6 bases and J gave up 2 bases, with 16 bases separating them. Germline assignment: CDR1 MNHEY and CDR2 SMNVEV (reference sequence). This CDR3 is 15 amino acids long. DNA of the CDR3: TGTGCCAGCAGGGACTACCAGGGGGAGCAAGAGACCCAGTACTTC. Translation gives CASRDYQGEQETQYF.

CDR3 amino acids: CASSSLQGRETQYF. Here the CDR3 DNA reads TGTGCCAGCAGTTCACTACAGGGGCGGGAGACCCAGTACTTC. This sequence joins TRBV27 and TRBJ2-5; 7 bases align to TRBD1. This CDR3 comprises 14 residues. Trimming took 4 bases from V and 5 from J; bases not matched to a gene: 7. Germline V lookup: CDR1 MNHEY, CDR2 SMNVEV (reference sequence).

This rearrangement joins TRBV30 to TRBJ2-5, with D tentatively TRBD2 (6 bases). Trimming shortened V by 0 bases and J by 5 bases, and 10 bases separated the two germline ends. CDR3 length: 13 residues. CDR1 is GTSNPN, CDR2 SVGIG, per germline (reference sequence). In DNA, the CDR3 is TGTGCCTGGAGTGTAGGGGACTCTGAGACCCAGTACTTC. Residues: CAWSVGDSETQYF.

V and J are TRBV30 and TRBJ1-1; no clear D. Between the trimmed V and J ends, which lost 1 base and 5 bases, there was a span of 5 bases. The length of the CDR3 is 11 residues. Germline CDR1 and CDR2: GTSNPN and SVGIG (reference sequence). CDR3 nucleotides: TGTGCCTGGAGTGCTATGACTGAAGCTTTCTTT. This translates into CAWSAMTEAFF.

J is TRBJ2-3 and V is TRBV5-1, with 7 bases lining up with TRBD2. The length of the CDR3 is 14 residues. Germline V gene sequence: CDR1 SGHRS, CDR2 YFSETQ. Trimming cost V 6 bases and J 1 base; bases outside gene matches: 5. The CDR3 DNA is TGCGCCAGCATCAGCGCGGGAGGCACAGATACGCAGTATTTT. Protein product: CASISAGGTDTQYF.

This rearrangement joins TRBV30 to TRBJ1-6, with D hard to call. Germline CDR1 is GTSNPN and CDR2 is SVGIG (reference sequence). The CDR3 runs 15 residues. V was shortened by 1 base and J by 0 bases, with 7 bases between the two germline ends. The CDR3 reads CAWSGGLSYNSPLHF. In DNA form, the CDR3 reads TGTGCCTGGAGTGGAGGTCTCTCCTATAATTCACCCCTCCACTTT. Full variable domain (rest looked up from reference TRBV30 and TRBJ1-6): SQTIHQWPATLVQPVGSPLSLECTVEGTSNPNLYWYRQAAGRGLQLLFYSVGIGQISSEVPQNLSASRPQDRQFILSSKKLLLSDSGFYLCAWSGGLSYNSPLHFGNGTRLTVT.

This CDR3 is CASSSGGLGLFF. The CDR3 nucleotides are TGTGCCAGCAGTTCCGGGGGGCTGGGACTGTTTTTT. The J gene is TRBJ1-4, the V gene TRBV12-3 or TRBV12-4; D perhaps matches TRBD1 (6 bases). Trimming removed 4 bases from V and 13 bases from J, with 13 bases in between. This CDR3 comprises 12 residues.

The chain recombines TRBV9 with TRBJ1-2, with 10 bases aligning to TRBD1. CDR1 and CDR2 (germline): SGDLS, YYNGEE. V shed 0 bases and J 2 bases; nucleotides not matched to a gene: 1. This CDR3 has 15 amino acids. This chain's CDR3 is CASSVVDRGNYGYTF. The CDR3 DNA sequence: TGTGCCAGCAGCGTAGTGGACAGGGGGAACTATGGCTACACCTTC. The whole variable domain, remainder taken from reference TRBV9 and TRBJ1-2, is DSGVTQTPKHLITATGQRVTLRCSPRSGDLSVYWYQQSLDQGLQFLIQYYNGEERAKGNILERFSAQQFPDLHSELNLSSLELGDSALYFCASSVVDRGNYGYTFGSGTRLTVV.

The chain uses TRBV5-4 and TRBJ1-1, with TRBD1 identical over 9 bases. V was pared by 0 bases and J by 3 bases, with 3 bases of the junction left unmatched. The CDR3 totals 15 residues. Germline-derived CDR1 and CDR2 are SGHNT and YYREEE (reference sequence). CDR3 loop: CASSLGQGVDTEAFF. The CDR3 nucleotides are TGTGCCAGCAGCTTGGGACAGGGGGTTGACACTGAAGCTTTCTTT.

The V and J genes are TRBV3-1 (or the pseudogene TRBV3-2) and TRBJ2-7, with D unresolved. There are 14 residues in the CDR3. Germline CDR1 and CDR2: LGHDT and YNNKEL (reference sequence). V lost 4 bases, J lost 6 bases, and 16 bases lay in between. CDR3 sequence: CASSLSKRLSEQYF. Written as DNA, the CDR3 is TGTGCCAGCAGCCTCAGTAAGAGGTTATCCGAGCAGTACTTC.

This rearrangement joins TRBV3-1 (or the pseudogene TRBV3-2) to TRBJ2-1, with a tentative D call TRBD1 (5 bases). The V and J ends lost 4 bases and 8 bases respectively, with 12 bases between them. Germline CDR1 LGHDT, CDR2 YNNKEL (reference sequence). The CDR3 contains 13 residues. In DNA form, the CDR3 reads TGTGCCAGCAGCCTTTCCAGGGTATATGAGCAGTTCTTC. Amino acids: CASSLSRVYEQFF.

V usage is TRBV5-5 and J usage is TRBJ2-7, with TRBD2 as a possible D gene (5 bases). The CDR3 contains 14 residues. CDR1 SGHKS and CDR2 YYEKEE come from the germline V gene (reference sequence). The V end was cut by 2 bases, the J end by 6 bases, with 15 bases between. The chain's CDR3 is CASSFLGRMLEQYF. CDR3 bases: TGTGCCAGCAGCTTCCTAGGGAGAATGCTCGAGCAGTACTTC. Looking up the rest from reference TRBV5-5 and TRBJ2-7 gives the full variable domain: DAGVTQSPTHLIKTRGQQVTLRCSPISGHKSVSWYQQVLGQGPQFIFQYYEKEERGRGNFPDRFSARQFPNYSSELNVNALLLGDSALYLCASSFLGRMLEQYFGPGTRLTVT.

The rearrangement links TRBV28 to TRBJ2-7, with D possibly matching TRBD1 (6 bases). Looked up from germline, CDR1 is MDHEN and CDR2 is SYDVKM. Trimming took 9 bases from V and 4 from J, leaving 10 bases between them. This CDR3 has 11 amino acids. The CDR3 sequence is CASQGTYEQYF. The DNA of the CDR3 is TGTGCCAGTCAGGGGACGTACGAGCAGTACTTC.

The table lists this clone with a count of one. V gene TRBV19 combines with J gene TRBJ1-1, with 10 bases matching TRBD1. The germline CDR1 and CDR2 sequences are LNHDA and SQIVND (reference sequence). The CDR3 length is 16 residues. V shed 7 bases, J shed 3 bases, and the junction held 11 bases outside the gene matches. The CDR3 DNA follows: TGTGCCAGTATAGCAGGGTCGGGACAGGGGTACACTGAAGCTTTCTTT. Translated: CASIAGSGQGYTEAFF.